The source of this T cell receptor (beta chain) is a study of shared clonotypes between healthy human individuals. At the level of the study: CD4 naive and CD4 memory each took three plates per donor, while CD8 naive took two and CD8 memory one.

This clone is a singleton in its sample. The protocol was immunoSEQ multiplex PCR, while the TCRdb copy is restricted to in-frame clones and leaves out a portion. The top ten clones hold 0.35% to 0.45% of a sample with fewer than 2.5 million clones, 93% of them seen once. The study drew its donors from healthy HIV-negative adults without recent acute infections or vaccinations. Nashville, Tennessee was home to all donors, who were Caucasian adults. CD4+ cell separation produced CD45RA+ naive and CD45RA-negative memory subsets. The CDR3 has 14 amino acids. V lost 1 base to trimming and J lost 8 bases; unmatched junction nucleotides: 5. The germline gives CDR1 SGDLS, CDR2 YYNGEE.

This TCR was recovered from a man between 18 and 29 years old in good health. Some clones in this sample may be carry-over from other donors' samples. The sample consisted of naive CD4+ T cells from PBMCs. The subset was: CD45RA+ positively selected. The genes are TRBV9 and TRBJ2-2, with 7 bases fitting TRBD2. The CDR3 spells CASSVSSGTGELFF. The CDR3 nucleotides read TGTGCCAGCAGCGTAAGCAGCGGGACGGGGGAGCTGTTTTTT. Full variable domain (missing parts from reference TRBV9 and TRBJ2-2): DSGVTQTPKHLITATGQRVTLRCSPRSGDLSVYWYQQSLDQGLQFLIQYYNGEERAKGNILERFSAQQFPDLHSELNLSSLELGDSALYFCASSVSSGTGELFFGEGSRLTVL.